Presented here are 20 T cell receptor beta chains from one specimen sequenced in a study of a mutant IDH1 vaccine in newly diagnosed glioma. Their cognate antigens are unknown. Using immunoSEQ multiplex PCR, the repertoire was profiled, and TCRdb retains in-frame clones only, with some absent. The table shows 40,000 to 55,000 clones, with around 85% occurring only once. Regarding time point: week 35, safety follow-up. Doses comprised 300 ug of mutant IDH1 20-mer peptide each, plus topical imiquimod. The starting material was PBMCs, obtained from a glioma patient whose treatment included an IDH1 peptide vaccine. All receptors derive from a man aged 35 to 55 with glioma.

This sequence joins TRBV5-6 and TRBJ2-3; 13 bases agree with TRBD2. The CDR3 runs to 16 residues. The germline V gene has CDR1 SGHDT and CDR2 YYEEEE. Germline trimming cut 2 bases from V and 2 bases from J; bases unmatched to any gene: 2. DNA for the CDR3: TGTGCCAGCAGCTTACTAGCGGGGGGGTACACAGATACGCAGTATTTT. Translation gives CASSLLAGGYTDTQYF.

The rearrangement uses TRBV2 and TRBJ1-2, with D possibly matching TRBD1 (6 bases). The CDR3 runs to 13 residues. Germline V lookup: CDR1 SNHLY, CDR2 FYNNEI. Trimming shortened V by 4 bases and J by 5 bases, and 11 bases separated the two germline ends. The CDR3 loop is CASSAEQGYGYTF. The CDR3 DNA follows: TGTGCCAGCAGTGCAGAACAGGGATATGGCTACACCTTC. Full variable domain (outside the CDR3, taken from reference TRBV2 and TRBJ1-2): EPEVTQTPSHQVTQMGQEVILRCVPISNHLYFYWYRQILGQKVEFLVSFYNNEISEKSEIFDDQFSVERPDGSNFTLKIRSTKLEDSAMYFCASSAEQGYGYTFGSGTRLTVV.

The CDR3 loop is CASSPHRSSYNSPLHF. CDR3 DNA: TGTGCCAGCAGCCCCCATCGGAGCTCCTATAATTCACCCCTCCACTTT. This chain joins TRBV7-2 and TRBJ1-6; D not resolved. Trimming removed 5 bases from V and 0 bases from J, with 11 bases in between. The CDR3 runs to 16 residues. CDR1 SGHTA and CDR2 FQGNSA come from the germline V gene.

This clone was counted a few times. The V and J genes are TRBV30 and TRBJ2-2; tentatively, D is TRBD2 (6 bases). Germline V gene data show CDR1 as GTSNPN and CDR2 as SVGIG (reference sequence). This CDR3 is built from 15 residues. The V gene lost 0 bases and the J gene lost 3 bases, with 11 bases spanning the gap. CDR3 amino acids: CAWSVPGDHTGELFF. Here the CDR3 DNA reads TGTGCCTGGAGTGTCCCGGGGGACCACACCGGGGAGCTGTTTTTT.

V gene TRBV6-1 combines with J gene TRBJ1-6; D is unclear. The CDR3 is 15 residues long. CDR1 is MNHNS and CDR2 is SASEGT in the germline V gene. The ends were cut back, 2 bases at V and 7 bases at J, with 12 bases in the middle. CDR3 residues: CASSEPAAPNSPLHF. Written as DNA, the CDR3 is TGTGCCAGCAGTGAACCGGCGGCCCCCAATTCACCCCTCCACTTT.

This rearrangement joins TRBV6-6 to TRBJ1-1; 7 bases line up with TRBD1. The germline CDR1 and CDR2 sequences are MNHNY and SVGAGI (reference sequence). The CDR3 loop spans 14 amino acids. J gave up 0 bases and V 7 bases, and 5 bases lay outside the gene matches. In DNA form, the CDR3 reads TGTGCCAGCACCGACAGGGCGGTGAACACTGAAGCTTTCTTT. It yields the protein CASTDRAVNTEAFF.

The rearrangement joins TRBV30 to TRBJ1-4; no definite D call. CDR1 and CDR2 (germline): GTSNPN, SVGIG (reference sequence). Trimming took 4 bases from V and 2 from J, leaving 11 bases between them. The CDR3 is made up of 14 amino acids. The CDR3 spells CAWTVPGTNEKLFF. CDR3 sequence (DNA): TGTGCCTGGACTGTCCCCGGGACTAATGAAAAACTGTTTTTT.

This clone appeared a few times. The V gene is TRBV7-2, the J gene TRBJ2-1; 8 bases match TRBD2. This CDR3 has 15 amino acids. Germline lookup yields CDR1 SGHTA and CDR2 FQGNSA. V trimming: 1 base; J trimming: 9 bases; junction bases outside the gene matches: 8. CDR3 protein: CASSLGAGTSSEQFF. CDR3 nucleotides: TGTGCCAGCAGCTTAGGAGCCGGGACTAGTAGTGAGCAGTTCTTC.

The V gene is TRBV29-1, the J gene TRBJ1-3, with D uncertain. Germline V CDR1 and CDR2: SQVTM, ANQGSEA. The CDR3 totals 14 residues. Trimming cost V 4 bases and J 4 bases, with 14 bases left between them. The CDR3 spells CSVAGKASGNTIYF. In nucleotides, the CDR3 is TGCAGCGTTGCGGGCAAGGCCTCCGGAAACACCATATATTTT.

This clone showed up just a few times. The gene calls are TRBV27 and TRBJ1-1; D is ambiguous. The CDR3 runs 13 residues. The germline V gene encodes CDR1 MNHEY and CDR2 SMNVEV (reference sequence). Trimming removed 0 bases at V and 0 bases at J, with 2 bases between. For the CDR3, the DNA is TGTGCCAGCAGTTTATCGGTGAACACTGAAGCTTTCTTT. It codes for CASSLSVNTEAFF.

The chain is built from TRBV2 and TRBJ1-5; TRBD1 agrees at 9 bases. Unmatched junction bases numbered 2, after V lost 3 bases and J lost 2 bases. CDR1 is SNHLY, CDR2 FYNNEI, per germline. The CDR3 loop spans 15 amino acids. The CDR3 region has the DNA TGTGCCAGCAGTGATAGGACAGGGGGCAATCAGCCCCAGCATTTT. It translates to CASSDRTGGNQPQHF.

The chain carries TRBV6-1 and TRBJ1-6; D is uncertain. Trimming removed 1 base at V and 9 bases at J, with 10 bases between. Per the germline V gene, CDR1 is MNHNS and CDR2 is SASEGT. The CDR3 spans 14 residues. This chain's CDR3 is CASSEVRISSPLHF. CDR3 in DNA: TGTGCCAGCAGTGAAGTCAGGATATCTTCACCCCTCCACTTT.

V and J are TRBV7-9 and TRBJ1-4; D may be TRBD1 (5 bases). Trimming removed 1 base at V and 7 bases at J, with 7 bases between. Germline values: CDR1 SEHNR, CDR2 FQNEAQ (reference sequence). CDR3 length equals 13 residues. The CDR3 is CASSLETAEKLFF. In DNA form, the CDR3 reads TGTGCCAGCAGCTTAGAGACAGCTGAAAAACTGTTTTTT.

V usage is TRBV5-6 and J usage is TRBJ1-3; D possibly corresponds to TRBD1 (6 bases). There are 14 residues in the CDR3. Trimming stripped 1 base from V and 2 bases from J, with 7 bases between. CDR1 is SGHDT, CDR2 YYEEEE, per germline. Here the CDR3 DNA reads TGTGCCAGCAGCTTGAGGGGGGCTGGAAACACCATATATTTT. Translated: CASSLRGAGNTIYF.

In its sample, this clone was seen a few times. The chain carries TRBV6-1 and TRBJ1-1, with a tentative D call TRBD1 (5 bases). Germline lookup yields CDR1 MNHNS and CDR2 SASEGT. The CDR3 has 13 amino acids. The ends were cut back, 7 bases at V and 6 bases at J, with 15 bases in the middle. CDR3 DNA sequence: TGTGCCAGCACTGCTGTAGGGGTCCCTGAAGCTTTCTTT. Its translation: CASTAVGVPEAFF.

The chain employs TRBV18 and TRBJ2-2; tentatively, D is TRBD2 (5 bases). This CDR3 has 15 residues. The V gene's germline CDR1 is KGHSH and CDR2 LQKENI. Between the trimmed V and J ends, which lost 6 bases and 0 bases, there was a span of 11 bases. The CDR3 region has the DNA TGTGCCAGCTCGCGGAGGAACTCGAACACCGGGGAGCTGTTTTTT. Translation gives CASSRRNSNTGELFF.

This chain connects TRBV7-9 to TRBJ2-5, with D perhaps matching TRBD1 or TRBD2 (5 bases each). V was trimmed by 5 bases and J by 3 bases, leaving 10 bases between them. The CDR3 runs to 13 residues. Per the germline V gene, CDR1 is SEHNR and CDR2 is FQNEAQ (reference sequence). The CDR3 DNA reads as TGTGCCAGCAGCCCCCGAGGGGAAGAGACCCAGTACTTC. The encoded protein is CASSPRGEETQYF. The whole variable domain, remainder taken from reference TRBV7-9 and TRBJ2-5, is DTGVSQNPRHKITKRGQNVTFRCDPISEHNRLYWYRQTLGQGPEFLTYFQNEAQLEKSRLLSDRFSAERPKGSFSTLEIQRTEQGDSAMYLCASSPRGEETQYFGPGTRLLVL.

This clone was counted a few times. J is TRBJ2-1 and V is TRBV15; perhaps TRBD2 as D (5 bases). The ends were cut back, 1 base at V and 10 bases at J, with 11 bases in the middle. The CDR3 consists of 13 residues. Germline-derived CDR1 and CDR2 are LNHNV and YYDKDF (reference sequence). For the CDR3, the DNA is TGTGCCACCAGCAGAGTCCCATCGGGGGAGCAGTTCTTC. It yields the protein CATSRVPSGEQFF.

The chain employs TRBV6-1 and TRBJ2-3; D unclear. Germline CDR1 is MNHNS and CDR2 is SASEGT. V was pared by 8 bases and J by 0 bases, with 6 bases between. The CDR3 length is 12 residues. The CDR3 bases are TGTGCCAGCGCCAGTAGCACAGATACGCAGTATTTT. This sequence encodes CASASSTDTQYF.

The V gene is TRBV7-9, the J gene TRBJ1-2; D uncertain. CDR3 length: 14 residues. Between the trimmed V and J ends, which lost 4 bases and 8 bases, there was a span of 17 bases. Germline CDR1 and CDR2: SEHNR and FQNEAQ (reference sequence). The CDR3 bases are TGTGCCAGCAGCTCCCTCGGCAGGATCGAGGGCTACACCTTC. Encoded protein: CASSSLGRIEGYTF.